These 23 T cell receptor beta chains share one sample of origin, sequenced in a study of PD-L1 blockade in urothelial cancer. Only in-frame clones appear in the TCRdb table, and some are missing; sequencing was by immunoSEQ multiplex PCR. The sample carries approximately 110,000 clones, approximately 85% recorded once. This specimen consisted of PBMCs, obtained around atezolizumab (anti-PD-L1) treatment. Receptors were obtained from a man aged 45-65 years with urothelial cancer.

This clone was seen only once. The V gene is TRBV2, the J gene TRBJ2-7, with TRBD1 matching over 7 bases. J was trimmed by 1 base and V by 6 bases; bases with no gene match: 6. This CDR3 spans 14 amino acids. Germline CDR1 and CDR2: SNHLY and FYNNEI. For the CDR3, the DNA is TGTGCCAGCAGCGTCAGGGACAGTTCCTACGAGCAGTACTTC. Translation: CASSVRDSSYEQYF.

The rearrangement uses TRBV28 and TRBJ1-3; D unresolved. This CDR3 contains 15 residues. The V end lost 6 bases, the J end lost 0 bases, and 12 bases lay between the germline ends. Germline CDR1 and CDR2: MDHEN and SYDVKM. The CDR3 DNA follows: TGTGCCAGCAGCCGACACCATTCCTCTGGAAACACCATATATTTT. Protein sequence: CASSRHHSSGNTIYF.

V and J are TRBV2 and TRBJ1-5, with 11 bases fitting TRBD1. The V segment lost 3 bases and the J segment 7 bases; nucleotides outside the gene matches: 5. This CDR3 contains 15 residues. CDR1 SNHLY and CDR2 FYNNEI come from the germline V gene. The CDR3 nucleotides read TGTGCCAGCAGTGATGGGACAGGGGGGAGACAGCCCCAGCATTTT. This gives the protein CASSDGTGGRQPQHF.

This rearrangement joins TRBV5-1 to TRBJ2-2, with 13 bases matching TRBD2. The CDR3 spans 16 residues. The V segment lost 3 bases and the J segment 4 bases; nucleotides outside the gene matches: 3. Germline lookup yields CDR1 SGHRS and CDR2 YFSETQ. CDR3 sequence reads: CASSSGTSGVTGELFF. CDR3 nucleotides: TGCGCCAGCAGCTCAGGGACTAGCGGGGTCACCGGGGAGCTGTTTTTT.

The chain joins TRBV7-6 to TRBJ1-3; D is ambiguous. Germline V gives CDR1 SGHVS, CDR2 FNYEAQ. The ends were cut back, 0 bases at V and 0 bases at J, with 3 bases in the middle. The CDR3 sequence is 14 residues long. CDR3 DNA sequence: TGTGCCAGCAGCTTAGCCGTCTCTGGAAACACCATATATTTT. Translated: CASSLAVSGNTIYF.

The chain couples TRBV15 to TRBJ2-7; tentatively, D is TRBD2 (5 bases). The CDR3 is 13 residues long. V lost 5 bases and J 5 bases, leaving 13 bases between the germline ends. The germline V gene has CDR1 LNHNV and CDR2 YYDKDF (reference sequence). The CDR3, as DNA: TGTGCCACCAGCGACGGGAACTTCGACGAGCAGTACTTC. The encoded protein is CATSDGNFDEQYF.

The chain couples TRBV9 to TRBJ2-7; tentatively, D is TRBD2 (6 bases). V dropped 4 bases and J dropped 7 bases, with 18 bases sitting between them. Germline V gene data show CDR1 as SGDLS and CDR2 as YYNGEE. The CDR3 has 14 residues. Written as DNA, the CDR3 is TGTGCCAGCAGCCCGGGACTCCAAGGTAGGGAGCAGTACTTC. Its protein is CASSPGLQGREQYF.

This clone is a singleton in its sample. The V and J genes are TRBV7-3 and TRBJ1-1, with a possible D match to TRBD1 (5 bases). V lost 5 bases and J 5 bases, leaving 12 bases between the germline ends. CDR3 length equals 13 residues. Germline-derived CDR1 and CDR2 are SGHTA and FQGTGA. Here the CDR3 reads CASSQNGGTEAFF. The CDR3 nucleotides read TGTGCCAGCAGCCAGAACGGGGGAACTGAAGCTTTCTTT.

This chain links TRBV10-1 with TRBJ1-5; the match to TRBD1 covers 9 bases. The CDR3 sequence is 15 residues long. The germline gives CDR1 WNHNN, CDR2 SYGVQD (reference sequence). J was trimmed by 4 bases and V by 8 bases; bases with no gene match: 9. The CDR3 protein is CASGPGTGLNQPQHF. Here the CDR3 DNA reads TGCGCCAGCGGACCAGGGACAGGGCTTAATCAGCCCCAGCATTTT.

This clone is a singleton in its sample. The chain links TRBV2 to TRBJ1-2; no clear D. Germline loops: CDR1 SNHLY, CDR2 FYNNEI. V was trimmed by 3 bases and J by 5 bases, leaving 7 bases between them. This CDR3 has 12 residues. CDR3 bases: TGTGCCAGCAGTGAGGGCCGGTATGGCTACACCTTC. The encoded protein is CASSEGRYGYTF.

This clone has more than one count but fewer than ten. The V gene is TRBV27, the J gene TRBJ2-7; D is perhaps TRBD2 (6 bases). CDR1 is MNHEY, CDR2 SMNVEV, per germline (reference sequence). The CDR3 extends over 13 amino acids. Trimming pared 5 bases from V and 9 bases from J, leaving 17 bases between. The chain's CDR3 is CASSPRGGFRQYF. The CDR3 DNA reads TGTGCCAGCAGTCCCCGTGGGGGGTTTAGGCAGTACTTC.

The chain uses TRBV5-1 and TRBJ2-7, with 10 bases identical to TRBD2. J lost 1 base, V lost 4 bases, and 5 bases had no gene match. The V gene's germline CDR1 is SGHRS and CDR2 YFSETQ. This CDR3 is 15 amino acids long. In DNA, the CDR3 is TGCGCCAGCAGCATAACTAGCGGGGTTTCCTACGAGCAGTACTTC. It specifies CASSITSGVSYEQYF.

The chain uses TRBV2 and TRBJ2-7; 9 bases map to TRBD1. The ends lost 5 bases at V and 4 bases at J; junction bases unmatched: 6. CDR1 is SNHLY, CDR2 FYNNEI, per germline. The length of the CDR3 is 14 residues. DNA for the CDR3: TGTGCCAGCAGTAGACCGGGACAGGGATACGAGCAGTACTTC. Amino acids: CASSRPGQGYEQYF. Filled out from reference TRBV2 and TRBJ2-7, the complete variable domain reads EPEVTQTPSHQVTQMGQEVILRCVPISNHLYFYWYRQILGQKVEFLVSFYNNEISEKSEIFDDQFSVERPDGSNFTLKIRSTKLEDSAMYFCASSRPGQGYEQYFGPGTRLTVT.

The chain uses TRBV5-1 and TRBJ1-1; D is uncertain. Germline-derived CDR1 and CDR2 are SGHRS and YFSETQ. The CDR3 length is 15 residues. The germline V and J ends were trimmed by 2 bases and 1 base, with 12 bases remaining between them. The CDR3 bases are TGCGCCAGCAGCTTAATTGTGGCTCAGAACACTGAAGCTTTCTTT. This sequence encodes CASSLIVAQNTEAFF.

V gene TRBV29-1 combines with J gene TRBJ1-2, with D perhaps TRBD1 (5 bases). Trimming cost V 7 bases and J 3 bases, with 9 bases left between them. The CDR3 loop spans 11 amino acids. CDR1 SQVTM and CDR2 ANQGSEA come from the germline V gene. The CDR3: CSGGGDYGYTF. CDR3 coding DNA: TGCAGCGGTGGGGGGGACTATGGCTACACCTTC.

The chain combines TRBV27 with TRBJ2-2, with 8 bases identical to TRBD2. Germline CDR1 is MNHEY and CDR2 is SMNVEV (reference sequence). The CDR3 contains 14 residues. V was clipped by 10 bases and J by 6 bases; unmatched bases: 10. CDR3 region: CATRRLAGPGELFF. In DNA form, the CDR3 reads TGTGCCACCCGTAGGTTAGCGGGACCCGGGGAGCTGTTTTTT.

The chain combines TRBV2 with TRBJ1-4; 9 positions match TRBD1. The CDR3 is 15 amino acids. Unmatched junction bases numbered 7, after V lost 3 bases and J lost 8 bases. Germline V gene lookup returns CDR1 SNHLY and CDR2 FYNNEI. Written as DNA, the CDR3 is TGTGCCAGCAGTGAGTACAGGGGGCTCTGGGAAAAACTGTTTTTT. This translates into CASSEYRGLWEKLFF. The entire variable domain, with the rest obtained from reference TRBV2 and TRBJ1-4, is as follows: EPEVTQTPSHQVTQMGQEVILRCVPISNHLYFYWYRQILGQKVEFLVSFYNNEISEKSEIFDDQFSVERPDGSNFTLKIRSTKLEDSAMYFCASSEYRGLWEKLFFGSGTQLSVL.

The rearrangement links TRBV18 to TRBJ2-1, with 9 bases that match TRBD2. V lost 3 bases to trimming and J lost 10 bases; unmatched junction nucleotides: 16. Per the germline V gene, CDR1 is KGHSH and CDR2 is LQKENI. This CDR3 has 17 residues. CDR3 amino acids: CASSPYGQSGRSSEQFF. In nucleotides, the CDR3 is TGTGCCAGCTCACCTTATGGGCAGAGCGGGAGGTCCAGCGAGCAGTTCTTC.

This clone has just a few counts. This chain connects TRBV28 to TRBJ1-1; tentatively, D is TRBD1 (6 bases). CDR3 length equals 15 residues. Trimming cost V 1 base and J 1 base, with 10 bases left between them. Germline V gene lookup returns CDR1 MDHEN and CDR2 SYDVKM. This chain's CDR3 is CASSLSGTSNTEAFF. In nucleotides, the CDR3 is TGTGCCAGCAGTTTATCAGGGACATCGAACACTGAAGCTTTCTTT.

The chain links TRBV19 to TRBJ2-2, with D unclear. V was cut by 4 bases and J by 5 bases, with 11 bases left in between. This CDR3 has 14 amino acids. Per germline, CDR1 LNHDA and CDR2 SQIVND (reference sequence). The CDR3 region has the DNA TGTGCCAGTAGTACCGCAAAACTGACCGGGGAGCTGTTTTTT. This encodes CASSTAKLTGELFF.

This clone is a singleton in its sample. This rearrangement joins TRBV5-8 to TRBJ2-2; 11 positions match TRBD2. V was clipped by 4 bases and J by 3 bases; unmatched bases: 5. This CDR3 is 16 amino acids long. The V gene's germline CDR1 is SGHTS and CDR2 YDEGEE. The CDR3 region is CASSQGTSGHTGELFF. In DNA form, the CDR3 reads TGTGCCAGCAGCCAAGGGACTAGCGGACACACCGGGGAGCTGTTTTTT.

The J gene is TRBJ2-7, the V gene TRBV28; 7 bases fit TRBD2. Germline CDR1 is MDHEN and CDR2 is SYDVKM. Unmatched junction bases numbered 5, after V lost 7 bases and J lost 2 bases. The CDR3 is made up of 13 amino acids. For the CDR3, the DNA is TGTGCCAGCACATCGGGGGGTGCCTACGAGCAGTACTTC. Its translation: CASTSGGAYEQYF. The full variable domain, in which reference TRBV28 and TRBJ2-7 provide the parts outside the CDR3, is DVKVTQSSRYLVKRTGEKVFLECVQDMDHENMFWYRQDPGLGLRLIYFSYDVKMKEKGDIPEGYSVSREKKERFSLILESASTNQTSMYLCASTSGGAYEQYFGPGTRLTVT.

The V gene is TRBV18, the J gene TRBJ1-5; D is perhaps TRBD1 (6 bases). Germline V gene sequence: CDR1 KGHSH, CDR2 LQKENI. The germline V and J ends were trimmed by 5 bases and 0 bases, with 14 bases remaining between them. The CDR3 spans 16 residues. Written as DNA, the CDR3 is TGTGCCAGCTCATACGGGACACCTTATAGCAATCAGCCCCAGCATTTT. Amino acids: CASSYGTPYSNQPQHF. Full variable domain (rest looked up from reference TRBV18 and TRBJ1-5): NAGVMQNPRHLVRRRGQEARLRCSPMKGHSHVYWYRQLPEEGLKFMVYLQKENIIDESGMPKERFSAEFPKEGPSILRIQQVVRGDSAAYFCASSYGTPYSNQPQHFGDGTRLSIL.